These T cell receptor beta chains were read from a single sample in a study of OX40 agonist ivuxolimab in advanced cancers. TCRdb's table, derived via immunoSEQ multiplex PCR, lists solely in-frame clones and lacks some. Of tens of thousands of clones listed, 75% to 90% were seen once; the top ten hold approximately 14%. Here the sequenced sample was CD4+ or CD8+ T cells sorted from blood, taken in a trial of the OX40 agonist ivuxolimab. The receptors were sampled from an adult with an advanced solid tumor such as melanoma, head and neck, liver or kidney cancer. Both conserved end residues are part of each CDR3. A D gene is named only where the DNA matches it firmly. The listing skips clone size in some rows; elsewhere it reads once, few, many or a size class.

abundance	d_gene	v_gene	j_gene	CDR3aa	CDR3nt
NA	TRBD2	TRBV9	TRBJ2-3	CASSESGGPSDTQYF	TGTGCCAGCAGCGAATCGGGGGGGCCCTCAGATACGCAGTATTTT
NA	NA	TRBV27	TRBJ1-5	CASSFYRGLYSNQPQHF	TGTGCCAGCAGTTTCTACCGGGGCCTCTATAGCAATCAGCCCCAGCATTTT
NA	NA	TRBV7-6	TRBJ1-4	CASSGGEGREKLFF	TGTGCCAGCAGCGGGGGGGAGGGACGTGAAAAACTGTTTTTT
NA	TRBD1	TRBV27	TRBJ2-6	CASMFWTGVPGANVLTF	TGTGCCAGCATGTTCTGGACAGGGGTCCCCGGGGCCAACGTCCTGACTTTC
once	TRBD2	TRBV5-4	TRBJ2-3	CASREGTSGVPDTQYF	TGTGCCAGCAGGGAGGGGACTAGCGGGGTTCCAGATACGCAGTATTTT
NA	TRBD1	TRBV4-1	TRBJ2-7	CASSWGQGNEQYF	TGCGCCAGCAGCTGGGGACAGGGCAACGAGCAGTACTTC
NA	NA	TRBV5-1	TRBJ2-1	CASSLLSSYNEQFF	TGCGCCAGCAGCTTGCTGAGCTCCTACAATGAGCAGTTCTTC
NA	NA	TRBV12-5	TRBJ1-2	CASGRDVGYGYTF	TGTGCTAGTGGGAGGGACGTTGGCTATGGCTACACCTTC
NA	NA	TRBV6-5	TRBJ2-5	CASSYSSSGETQYF	TGTGCCAGCAGTTACTCGAGCAGTGGAGAGACCCAGTACTTC
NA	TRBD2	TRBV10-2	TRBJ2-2	CASSEYAGGRYTGELFF	TGCGCCAGCAGTGAATACGCGGGGGGGCGGTACACCGGGGAGCTGTTTTTT
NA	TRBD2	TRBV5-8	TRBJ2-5	CASSLTSGRTGTQYF	TGTGCCAGCAGCCTCACTAGCGGCCGAACGGGGACCCAGTACTTC
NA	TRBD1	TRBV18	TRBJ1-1	CASSPPWSGGAEAFF	TGTGCCAGCTCACCACCCTGGTCAGGGGGAGCTGAAGCTTTCTTT
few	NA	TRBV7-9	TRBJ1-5	CASSQDRHQQPQHF	TGTGCCAGCAGCCAAGACAGGCACCAGCAGCCCCAGCATTTT
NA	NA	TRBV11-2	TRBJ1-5	CASSFDLSQPQHF	TGTGCCAGCAGCTTCGATCTTTCTCAGCCCCAGCATTTT
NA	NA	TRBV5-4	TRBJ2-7	CASSLADRRYEQYF	TGTGCCAGCAGCTTGGCCGACAGGCGATACGAGCAGTACTTC
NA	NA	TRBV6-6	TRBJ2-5	CASSYDRAQETQYF	TGTGCCAGCAGTTACGACCGGGCCCAAGAGACCCAGTACTTC
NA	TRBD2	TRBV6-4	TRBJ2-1	CASSEGSGRRGEQFF	TGTGCCAGCAGTGAGGGTAGCGGGCGGAGAGGTGAGCAGTTCTTC
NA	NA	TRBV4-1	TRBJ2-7	CASSQSPSRSYEQYF	TGCGCCAGCAGCCAATCTCCGAGCCGCTCCTACGAGCAGTACTTC
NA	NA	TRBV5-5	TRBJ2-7	CASSLREGAREQYF	TGTGCCAGCAGCCTCCGGGAGGGGGCGAGAGAGCAGTACTTC
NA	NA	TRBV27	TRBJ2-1	CASSFPGNNEQFF	TGTGCCAGCAGTTTTCCAGGGAACAATGAGCAGTTCTTC
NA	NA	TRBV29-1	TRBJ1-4	CSVEEWGRDKLFF	TGCAGCGTTGAAGAGTGGGGCAGGGATAAACTGTTTTTT
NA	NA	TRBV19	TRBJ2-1	CASSNRGPYNEQFF	TGTGCCAGTAGTAACCGGGGGCCCTACAATGAGCAGTTCTTC
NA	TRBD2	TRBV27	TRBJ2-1	CASGASGTRGEQFF	TGTGCCAGTGGAGCTAGCGGGACCCGGGGTGAGCAGTTCTTC
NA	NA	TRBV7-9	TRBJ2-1	CASSLSGGYNEQFF	TGTGCCAGCAGCTTATCCGGGGGATACAATGAGCAGTTCTTC
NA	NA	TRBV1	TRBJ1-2	CTSRRSLGYGYTF	TGCACCAGCAGACGGAGTTTAGGATATGGCTACACCTTC
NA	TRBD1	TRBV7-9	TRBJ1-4	CASSLIGQANEKLFF	TGTGCCAGCAGCTTAATCGGACAGGCTAATGAAAAACTGTTTTTT
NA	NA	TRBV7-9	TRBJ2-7	CASSPQGLSYEQYF	TGTGCCAGCAGCCCACAGGGCCTCTCCTACGAGCAGTACTTC
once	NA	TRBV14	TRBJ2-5	CASRQRGEETQYF	TGTGCCAGCAGACAAAGGGGGGAAGAGACCCAGTACTTC
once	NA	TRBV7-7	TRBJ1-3	CASSPWGNPGNTIYF	TGTGCCAGCAGCCCATGGGGGAACCCTGGAAACACCATATATTTT
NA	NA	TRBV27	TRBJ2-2	CACGPGTGELFF	TGTGCCTGCGGGCCGGGCACCGGGGAGCTGTTTTTT
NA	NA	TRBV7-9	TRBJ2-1	CASSSTDLANNFEQFF	TGTGCCAGCAGTTCGACTGACCTAGCAAACAATTTTGAGCAGTTCTTC
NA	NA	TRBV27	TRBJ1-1	CASSLARGVRTEAFF	TGTGCCAGCAGTTTGGCCCGAGGGGTTCGCACTGAAGCTTTCTTT
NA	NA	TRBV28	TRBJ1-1	CATGQPNTEAFF	TGTGCCACTGGACAGCCGAACACTGAAGCTTTCTTT
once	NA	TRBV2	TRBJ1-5	CASSGQGGQPQHF	TGTGCCAGCAGTGGGCAGGGAGGTCAGCCCCAGCATTTT
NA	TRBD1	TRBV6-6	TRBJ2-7	CASSYSDRAPNYEQYF	TGTGCCAGCAGTTACTCCGACAGGGCTCCGAACTACGAGCAGTACTTC
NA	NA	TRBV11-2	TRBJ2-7	CASSLVGVGDEQYF	TGTGCCAGCAGCTTAGTTGGGGTGGGGGACGAGCAGTACTTC
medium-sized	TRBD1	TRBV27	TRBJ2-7	CASSPGQSYEQYF	TGTGCCAGCAGTCCGGGACAGAGCTACGAGCAGTACTTC
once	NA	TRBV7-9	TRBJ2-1	CASSPTGGGDNEQFF	TGTGCCAGCAGCCCGACCGGAGGAGGGGACAATGAGCAGTTCTTC
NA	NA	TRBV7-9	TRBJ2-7	CASEGPNSYEQYF	TGTGCCAGCGAGGGCCCGAACTCCTACGAGCAGTACTTC
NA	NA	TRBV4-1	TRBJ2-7	CASSQERVKGQYF	TGCGCCAGCAGCCAAGAGCGGGTTAAGGGGCAGTACTTC
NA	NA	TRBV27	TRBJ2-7	CASSTRGTSYEQYF	TGTGCCAGCAGTACTAGGGGTACCTCCTACGAGCAGTACTTC
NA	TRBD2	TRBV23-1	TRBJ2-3	CASSSPPTGTSMDTQYF	TGCGCCAGCAGTTCTCCGCCTACCGGGACTAGCATGGATACGCAGTATTTT
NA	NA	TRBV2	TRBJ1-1	CASLNTEAFF	TGTGCCAGCTTAAACACTGAAGCTTTCTTT